The T cell receptor beta chain described here comes from a study of identical twins. Trimming took 3 bases from V and 8 from J; bases not matched to a gene: 6. Germline V gene lookup returns CDR1 LNHNV and CDR2 YYDKDF (reference sequence). CDR3 length equals 14 residues. One entry per CDR3 protein, called by TCRdb with MiXCR from the 5' RACE reads. Of roughly 750,000 distinct CDR3 sequences detected, 21% appear once; the ten largest clones hold over 4%. The data also belong to a second study, concerning T cells expressing NK-cell markers.

This sequence was found in a woman under 30 in good health. The chain employs TRBV15 and TRBJ2-1, with 8 bases lining up with TRBD1. Specimen: PBMCs. The chain's CDR3 is CATSSRQGRDEQFF. CDR3 nucleotides: TGTGCCACCAGCAGCCGACAGGGGCGGGATGAGCAGTTCTTC.